Each of the 14 T cell receptor beta chains below was sequenced from the same sample in a study of shared clonotypes between healthy human individuals (dated by TCRdb to 2020 to 2021). The library was produced with the immunoSEQ multiplex PCR assay. This immuneACCESS table, as held by TCRdb, lists in-frame sequences with V and J called but not all clones. Of the missing ones, under half trace to an unresolved V gene in checked studies; the others have no known cause. Here the sample has 97,000 or so clones; over 40% occur a single time. Roughly 16% of the sample lies in the top ten. Specimen: PBMCs. These receptors were collected from a woman aged 40 to 50 in good health. Some clones in this sample may be carry-over from other donors' samples.

This clone qualifies as hyperexpanded. The CDR3 protein is CASSLVPEAYNEQFF. In nucleotides, the CDR3 is TGTGCCAGCAGCTTAGTTCCAGAGGCCTACAATGAGCAGTTCTTC. The chain joins TRBV7-9 to TRBJ2-1; D is undetermined. The V end lost 1 base, the J end lost 2 bases, and 9 bases lay between the germline ends. The CDR3 is made up of 15 amino acids. Germline CDR1 reads SEHNR; CDR2 reads FQNEAQ (reference sequence).

This clone was observed a handful of times. This chain links TRBV4-3 with TRBJ2-2; 16 nucleotides line up with TRBD2. Germline V gene lookup returns CDR1 LGHNA and CDR2 YSLEER. The ends lost 3 bases at V and 2 bases at J; junction bases unmatched: 6. CDR3 length: 19 residues. The CDR3 nucleotides read TGCGCCAGCAGCCAGGCCGGGACTAGCGGGGGGGCAAACACCGGGGAGCTGTTTTTT. It translates to CASSQAGTSGGANTGELFF.

In this sample, this clone turned up a few times. The gene calls are TRBV4-1 and TRBJ1-4, with TRBD1 matching over 8 bases. The CDR3 runs 17 residues. CDR1 and CDR2 (germline): MGHRA, YSYEKL. J lost 0 bases, V lost 2 bases, and 5 bases had no gene match. The CDR3 loop is CASSQRQGSATNEKLFF. DNA for the CDR3: TGCGCCAGCAGCCAAAGACAGGGGTCCGCAACTAATGAAAAACTGTTTTTT.

This rearrangement joins TRBV28 to TRBJ2-7; 10 bases agree with TRBD2. J gave up 5 bases and V 6 bases, and 7 bases lay outside the gene matches. Germline V CDR1 and CDR2: MDHEN, SYDVKM. The CDR3 sequence is 14 residues long. DNA for the CDR3: TGTGCCAGCAGCGAAGCGGGAGGGAAGGACGAGCAGTACTTC. Translation gives CASSEAGGKDEQYF.

The J gene is TRBJ2-7, the V gene TRBV30, with D maybe TRBD1 (6 bases). The germline CDR1 and CDR2 sequences are GTSNPN and SVGIG (reference sequence). This CDR3 region has 14 residues. Deletions cut 6 bases from V and 2 bases from J, with 17 bases between. Written as DNA, the CDR3 is TGTGCCTGCCTGCGACAGGTTAGCACCTACGAGCAGTACTTC. Protein sequence: CACLRQVSTYEQYF. The variable domain in full, completed from reference TRBV30 and TRBJ2-7, reads SQTIHQWPATLVQPVGSPLSLECTVEGTSNPNLYWYRQAAGRGLQLLFYSVGIGQISSEVPQNLSASRPQDRQFILSSKKLLLSDSGFYLCACLRQVSTYEQYFGPGTRLTVT.

The chain combines TRBV10-3 with TRBJ1-1; tentative D call: TRBD1 (6 bases). In germline, CDR1 is ENHRY, CDR2 SYGVKD. This CDR3 comprises 15 residues. Trimming took off 2 bases at V and 0 bases at J, with 10 bases between the two ends. The CDR3 sequence is CAISERGGMNTEAFF. The CDR3 DNA follows: TGTGCCATCAGTGAGAGAGGGGGTATGAACACTGAAGCTTTCTTT.

This sequence joins TRBV28 and TRBJ2-7; 7 bases match TRBD1. This CDR3 is 16 amino acids long. Trimming at V came to 4 bases and at J to 0 bases, leaving 9 bases not matched to a gene. The germline gives CDR1 MDHEN, CDR2 SYDVKM. CDR3 loop: CASSYQGETPSYEQYF. The CDR3 DNA reads TGTGCCAGCAGTTACCAGGGGGAGACCCCCTCCTACGAGCAGTACTTC.

The chain combines TRBV5-1 with TRBJ2-1, with a weak D call TRBD1 (6 bases). Germline-derived CDR1 and CDR2 are SGHRS and YFSETQ. The V end was cut by 0 bases, the J end by 8 bases, with 18 bases between. The CDR3 covers 16 residues. Written as DNA, the CDR3 is TGCGCCAGCAGCTTGGAATCTCGGGTCAGGACAGATGAGCAGTTCTTC. This codes for CASSLESRVRTDEQFF.

This clone was seen at least ten times. The V and J genes are TRBV11-2 and TRBJ2-7; a weak D match, TRBD2 (6 bases). Germline V gives CDR1 SGHAT, CDR2 FQNNGV. The V end lost 0 bases, the J end lost 4 bases, and 25 bases lay between the germline ends. CDR3 length equals 19 residues. The CDR3 protein is CASSLDWAGGMDYRYEQYF. The DNA of the CDR3 is TGTGCCAGCAGCTTAGATTGGGCGGGCGGGATGGACTACAGATACGAGCAGTACTTC.

The V call is TRBV28, the J call TRBJ1-2, with D tentatively TRBD1 (5 bases). V was pared by 4 bases and J by 5 bases, with 8 bases between. CDR1 and CDR2 (germline): MDHEN, SYDVKM. The CDR3 sequence is 12 residues long. CDR3 sequence reads: CASSSGEYGYTF. CDR3 DNA sequence: TGTGCCAGCAGTTCGGGGGAGTATGGCTACACCTTC.

This rearrangement joins TRBV5-1 to TRBJ1-1, with D perhaps TRBD1 (5 bases). Germline CDR1 SGHRS, CDR2 YFSETQ. Between the trimmed V and J ends, which lost 7 bases and 1 base, there was a span of 14 bases. This CDR3 contains 14 residues. This chain's CDR3 is CASVQAPGNTEAFF. CDR3 in DNA: TGCGCCAGCGTACAGGCCCCCGGGAACACTGAAGCTTTCTTT.

This chain joins TRBV28 and TRBJ1-5; TRBD1 might be the D (5 bases). Trimming stripped 3 bases from V and 5 bases from J, with 17 bases between. Looked up from germline, CDR1 is MDHEN and CDR2 is SYDVKM. This CDR3 comprises 16 residues. For the CDR3, the DNA is TGTGCCAGCAGTTTTAAGTCATTCAGGGTCGATCAGCCCCAGCATTTT. Its translation is CASSFKSFRVDQPQHF.

The CDR3 loop reads CAWSVTGVTSGYTF. CDR3 nucleotides: TGTGCCTGGAGTGTAACAGGGGTTACGAGTGGCTACACCTTC. The genes are TRBV30 and TRBJ1-2; 7 bases line up with TRBD1. CDR3 size: 14 residues. The trim removed 0 bases at V and 7 bases at J, leaving 8 bases unmatched. CDR1 and CDR2 (germline): GTSNPN, SVGIG (reference sequence).

The rearrangement uses TRBV7-2 and TRBJ2-5, with D possibly matching TRBD2 (5 bases). The CDR3 runs 15 residues. CDR1 and CDR2 (germline): SGHTA, FQGNSA. The V and J ends lost 1 base and 3 bases respectively, with 12 bases between them. CDR3 residues: CASSLGSSIEETQYF. The CDR3 bases are TGTGCCAGCAGCTTAGGCTCTAGCATAGAAGAGACCCAGTACTTC. Full variable domain (outside the CDR3, taken from reference TRBV7-2 and TRBJ2-5): GAGVSQSPSNKVTEKGKDVELRCDPISGHTALYWYRQSLGQGLEFLIYFQGNSAPDKSGLPSDRFSAERTGGSVSTLTIQRTQQEDSAVYLCASSLGSSIEETQYFGPGTRLLVL.